The 18 T cell receptor beta chains listed next were all sequenced from one sample in a study of graft-versus-host responses after intestinal transplantation. The assay was immunoSEQ multiplex PCR, and TCRdb's table has in-frame clones only and misses some. The data show just under 55,000 clones, about 89% seen once. The material sequenced was PBMCs, taken 650 to 670 days after intestinal transplant. Receptors were obtained from a human patient who received an intestinal transplant, so some T cells may come from the graft donor.

The rearrangement uses TRBV18 and TRBJ2-1; D uncertain. V lost 3 bases, J lost 3 bases, and 15 bases lay in between. CDR3 length equals 16 residues. Germline assignment: CDR1 KGHSH and CDR2 LQKENI. In DNA, the CDR3 is TGTGCCAGCTCACCGGACGTTGGACCGAACTACAATGAGCAGTTCTTC. It yields the protein CASSPDVGPNYNEQFF.

This sequence joins TRBV7-3 and TRBJ2-2; D is unresolved. Trimming cost V 5 bases and J 0 bases, with 7 bases left between them. The CDR3 spans 14 residues. Per germline, CDR1 SGHTA and CDR2 FQGTGA. CDR3 region: CASSTLSNTGELFF. The CDR3 DNA reads as TGTGCCAGCAGCACCCTGTCGAACACCGGGGAGCTGTTTTTT.

The genes are TRBV11-2 and TRBJ2-6; TRBD2 aligns across 8 bases. The junction had 7 bases not matched to a gene; V was cut back by 4 bases and J by 2 bases. Germline loops: CDR1 SGHAT, CDR2 FQNNGV. The CDR3 loop spans 17 amino acids. CDR3 nucleotides: TGTGCCAGCAGCTCACCTCGGGGGGGAGCTGGGGCCAACGTCCTGACTTTC. Amino acid sequence: CASSSPRGGAGANVLTF.

The chain links TRBV4-1 to TRBJ1-2; D is unresolved. Germline V gene data show CDR1 as MGHRA and CDR2 as YSYEKL. V lost 2 bases, J lost 2 bases, and 12 bases lay in between. The CDR3 is made up of 15 amino acids. The CDR3, as DNA: TGCGCCAGCAGCCAAAACCTCCTAGGCAACTATGGCTACACCTTC. This translates into CASSQNLLGNYGYTF.

This rearrangement joins TRBV7-9 to TRBJ1-6; weak D call: TRBD1 (5 bases). Trimming pared 6 bases from V and 7 bases from J, leaving 13 bases between. The germline gives CDR1 SEHNR, CDR2 FQNEAQ (reference sequence). CDR3 length equals 14 residues. The CDR3 protein is CASSRDLGNSPLHF. The CDR3 nucleotides read TGTGCCAGCAGTCGGGACTTGGGGAATTCACCCCTCCACTTT.

The chain couples TRBV21-1 to TRBJ1-2; TRBD1, the table's D call, lacks a check against the DNA. TRBV21-1 is a listed pseudogene. The CDR3 loop spans 12 amino acids. CDR3 nucleotide sequence: TGTGCCAGCAGCAACACAGGGAATGGCTACACCTTC. Amino acids: CASSNTGNGYTF.

This clone was detected only a few times. The gene calls are TRBV4-2 and TRBJ2-2; 13 bases line up with TRBD2. The ends lost 0 bases at V and 6 bases at J; junction bases unmatched: 1. The CDR3 consists of 16 residues. Germline V gene data show CDR1 as LGHNA and CDR2 as YNFKEQ. CDR3 amino acids: CASSQDTSGGAGELFF. The CDR3 DNA reads as TGTGCCAGCAGCCAAGATACTAGCGGGGGGGCCGGGGAGCTGTTTTTT.

The V gene is TRBV2, the J gene TRBJ1-1, with D perhaps TRBD1 (5 bases). V lost 4 bases to trimming and J lost 2 bases, with 11 bases between them. This CDR3 is 14 amino acids long. Germline CDR1 reads SNHLY; CDR2 reads FYNNEI. In DNA, the CDR3 is TGTGCCAGCAGTGTGGGGCAGAGAAACACTGAAGCTTTCTTT. Translated, it gives CASSVGQRNTEAFF. Looking up the rest from reference TRBV2 and TRBJ1-1 gives the full variable domain: EPEVTQTPSHQVTQMGQEVILRCVPISNHLYFYWYRQILGQKVEFLVSFYNNEISEKSEIFDDQFSVERPDGSNFTLKIRSTKLEDSAMYFCASSVGQRNTEAFFGQGTRLTVV.

This chain uses TRBV4-2 with TRBJ1-1, with D possibly TRBD1 on 5 matching bases. The CDR3 runs 15 residues. V lost 0 bases and J 4 bases, leaving 12 bases between the germline ends. The germline V gene has CDR1 LGHNA and CDR2 YNFKEQ. CDR3 nucleotides: TGTGCCAGCAGCCAAGATGGGGGGGGGAGCACTGAAGCTTTCTTT. Translated, it gives CASSQDGGGSTEAFF.

The rearrangement joins TRBV6-5 to TRBJ2-2; TRBD1 matches at 7 bases. The CDR3 sequence is 15 residues long. V was clipped by 6 bases and J by 2 bases; unmatched bases: 6. Looked up from germline, CDR1 is MNHEY and CDR2 is SVGAGI. CDR3 DNA sequence: TGTGCCAGCAGATCTGGGACAGCTAACACCGGGGAGCTGTTTTTT. It specifies CASRSGTANTGELFF.

This sequence joins TRBV5-4 and TRBJ2-1; 10 bases are a match to TRBD2. The V gene end was trimmed by 5 bases and the J gene end by 0 bases; junction bases not matched to a gene: 11. The germline V gene has CDR1 SGHNT and CDR2 YYREEE (reference sequence). This CDR3 region has 18 residues. For the CDR3, the DNA is TGTGCCAGCAGGGCCGGGAGTAGCGGGGGGTCCTCCTACAATGAGCAGTTCTTC. This translates into CASRAGSSGGSSYNEQFF.

V usage is TRBV6-4 and J usage is TRBJ2-2, with D hard to call. Germline lookup yields CDR1 MRHNA and CDR2 SNTAGT. The V end was cut by 6 bases, the J end by 2 bases, with 7 bases between. The length of the CDR3 is 13 residues. The CDR3 DNA reads TGTGCCAGCAGCCCCTCTAACACCGGGGAGCTGTTTTTT. Translated, it gives CASSPSNTGELFF.

This clone was recorded once. The chain is built from TRBV6-5 and TRBJ2-4; a weak D match, TRBD1 (5 bases). The CDR3 covers 16 residues. Germline values: CDR1 MNHEY, CDR2 SVGAGI. The V gene lost 0 bases and the J gene lost 0 bases, with 9 bases spanning the gap. The CDR3 coding sequence is TGTGCCAGCAGTTACTCTCTGGGGCGAGCCAAAAACATTCAGTACTTC. It encodes CASSYSLGRAKNIQYF.

The chain is built from TRBV10-2 and TRBJ2-1, with 11 bases identical to TRBD1. From germline, CDR1 is WSHSY and CDR2 SAAADI. The junction had 1 base not matched to a gene; V was cut back by 8 bases and J by 4 bases. The CDR3 is 13 amino acids. For the CDR3, the DNA is TGCGCCAGCGGGACAGGGGGATACAATGAGCAGTTCTTC. Protein sequence: CASGTGGYNEQFF.

The chain has TRBV4-2 and TRBJ1-2; the D gene is possibly TRBD1 (5 bases). From germline, CDR1 is LGHNA and CDR2 YNFKEQ. Trimming shortened V by 5 bases and J by 3 bases, and 10 bases separated the two germline ends. This CDR3 has 13 residues. This CDR3 reads CASSYRPDYGYTF. The DNA of the CDR3 is TGTGCCAGCAGCTACAGGCCAGACTATGGCTACACCTTC.

The CDR3 reads CASSQSTATEAFF. The CDR3 DNA reads TGTGCCAGCAGCCAATCCACAGCCACTGAAGCTTTCTTT. This chain links TRBV16 with TRBJ1-1, with D unresolved. Germline CDR1 KGHSY, CDR2 FQNENV. V lost 0 bases to trimming and J lost 4 bases, with 6 bases between them. This CDR3 comprises 13 residues.

The CDR3 protein is CATSRDLRLGSYNEQFF. The CDR3, as DNA: TGTGCCACCAGCAGAGACCTACGGCTTGGCTCCTACAATGAGCAGTTCTTC. This chain connects TRBV15 to TRBJ2-1; no clear D gene. The CDR3 contains 17 residues. CDR1 is LNHNV and CDR2 is YYDKDF in the germline V gene (reference sequence). Trimming removed 0 bases from V and 0 bases from J, with 12 bases in between.

The chain combines TRBV5-1 with TRBJ2-2; tentative D call: TRBD2 (6 bases). Germline loops: CDR1 SGHRS, CDR2 YFSETQ. The V gene lost 4 bases and the J gene lost 7 bases, with 29 bases spanning the gap. The CDR3 length is 19 residues. In DNA form, the CDR3 reads TGCGCCAGCAGCCTTCCCGGGGTCGTGGGGGGTTTAATAGTCGGGGAGCTGTTTTTT. Translating gives CASSLPGVVGGLIVGELFF.